This T cell receptor (beta chain) was found in a study of blood T cell repertoires in COVID-19. Study details: Italy, Spain and the United States were the sources of the convalescent and acute COVID-19 samples. Sources were T cells, B-cell-depleted T cells, or PBMCs; the material itself was cDNA or gDNA.

Participants had their cohort set by participant-reported clinical history. Cohort 3 recovered donors had two negative PCRs, clearance, or symptom resolution. Trimming pared 5 bases from V and 4 bases from J, leaving 11 bases between. The germline V gene encodes CDR1 SGHTA and CDR2 FQGNSA. CDR3 size: 13 residues. Clones were sequenced by immunoSEQ multiplex PCR, and TCRdb holds only the in-frame ones, with some missing. The table lists approximately 150,000 clones, approximately 80% of them singletons. Sequenced sample: PBMCs or T cells enriched from blood (not recorded which). The sequence was obtained from a woman between 35 and 50 years old who had recovered from COVID-19. The V and J genes are TRBV7-2 and TRBJ1-2; D is perhaps TRBD1 (6 bases). CDR3: CASSGDRPYGYTF. The DNA of the CDR3 is TGTGCCAGCAGCGGCGACAGGCCCTATGGCTACACCTTC.